These T cell receptor beta chains were read from a single sample in a study of shared clonotypes between healthy human individuals. Produced via immunoSEQ multiplex PCR; TCRdb's table is partial and in-frame only. Of roughly 2.4 million clones in the sample, 95% were seen once. The sequencing input was naive CD4+ T cells sorted from blood. These receptors were collected from a man between 18 and 29 years old in good health. Both conserved end residues are part of each CDR3. The order of the fields is V gene, J gene, clone size, CDR3 protein. Size is stated for part of the rows, as once, few or many counts, or as a class when the clone is expanded.

V: TRBV7-2
J: TRBJ2-3
size: .
CDR3: CASSLEGLARSDTQYF

V: TRBV4-1
J: TRBJ2-3
size: .
CDR3: CASSRVRGVQDTQYF

V: TRBV4-1
J: TRBJ2-2
size: once
CDR3: CASSQAGQAIGELFF

V: TRBV9
J: TRBJ2-3
size: .
CDR3: CASSVGNYKSTDTQYF

V: TRBV25-1
J: TRBJ1-6
size: .
CDR3: CASSESATSNSPLHF

V: TRBV7-9
J: TRBJ1-5
size: .
CDR3: CASSRTGGPNQPQHF

V: TRBV6-6
J: TRBJ2-7
size: .
CDR3: CASTHPGRGGDEQYF

V: TRBV2
J: TRBJ2-4
size: .
CDR3: CASSSEGLAKNIQYF

V: TRBV28
J: TRBJ1-5
size: .
CDR3: CASSLSGQGLRPQHF

V: TRBV6-6
J: TRBJ1-2
size: .
CDR3: CASSYYLAGEGYTF

V: TRBV7-8
J: TRBJ2-1
size: .
CDR3: CASSFIQGEQFF

V: TRBV10-1
J: TRBJ2-2
size: .
CDR3: CASSEVGEAGSTGELFF

V: TRBV6-1
J: TRBJ1-2
size: .
CDR3: CASSGRWGIDNYGYTF

V: TRBV13
J: TRBJ2-7
size: .
CDR3: CASSARGFRSYEQYF

V: TRBV14
J: TRBJ1-1
size: .
CDR3: CASSQGRGAEAFF

V: TRBV2
J: TRBJ2-2
size: .
CDR3: CATHRDRNTGELFF

V: TRBV19
J: TRBJ1-6
size: few
CDR3: CASSTDRVNSPLHF

V: TRBV18
J: TRBJ2-2
size: .
CDR3: CASSVGQGNTGELFF

V: TRBV18
J: TRBJ2-5
size: .
CDR3: CASSQILGLETQYF

V: TRBV28
J: TRBJ2-7
size: .
CDR3: CASSFGANYEQYF

V: TRBV10-3
J: TRBJ2-3
size: once
CDR3: CAISPGQSTDTQYF

V: TRBV6-5
J: TRBJ1-2
size: .
CDR3: CASSRQGDGRYGYTF

V: TRBV6-4
J: TRBJ2-2
size: .
CDR3: CASSAQENTGELFF

V: TRBV10-3
J: TRBJ1-2
size: .
CDR3: CASSGTANYGYTF

V: TRBV7-2
J: TRBJ2-1
size: .
CDR3: CASSLSREAEQFF

V: TRBV7-9
J: TRBJ1-2
size: .
CDR3: CASTRGGIYGYTF

V: TRBV9
J: TRBJ2-7
size: once
CDR3: CASSPRVTGTYEQYF

V: TRBV5-4
J: TRBJ2-7
size: .
CDR3: CASRPDRGISYEQYF

V: TRBV5-4
J: TRBJ1-2
size: .
CDR3: CASSFSRNYGYTF

V: TRBV30
J: TRBJ2-3
size: .
CDR3: CAWGRDRHTQYF

V: TRBV28
J: TRBJ1-6
size: .
CDR3: CASSSTPLGGKPLHF

V: TRBV7-2
J: TRBJ1-1
size: .
CDR3: CASSLARGSGTEAFF

V: TRBV7-2
J: TRBJ1-5
size: .
CDR3: CASSLAVNQPQHF

V: TRBV7-2
J: TRBJ2-2
size: .
CDR3: CASSLGVFQGNTGELFF

V: TRBV18
J: TRBJ2-1
size: once
CDR3: CASSLMAADNEQFF

V: TRBV2
J: TRBJ2-5
size: .
CDR3: CAKRGGRQETQYF

V: TRBV5-1
J: TRBJ2-3
size: .
CDR3: CASSPGLNQGDTQYF

V: TRBV10-1
J: TRBJ2-2
size: .
CDR3: CASALGRNTGELFF

V: TRBV4-1
J: TRBJ1-5
size: .
CDR3: CASSHKRGSNQPQHF

V: TRBV6-5
J: TRBJ2-7
size: .
CDR3: CASRNDRRLPYEQYF

V: TRBV6-1
J: TRBJ1-6
size: once
CDR3: CAGSGTGWSPLHF

V: TRBV10-2
J: TRBJ2-7
size: .
CDR3: CASRGTGVIHEQYF